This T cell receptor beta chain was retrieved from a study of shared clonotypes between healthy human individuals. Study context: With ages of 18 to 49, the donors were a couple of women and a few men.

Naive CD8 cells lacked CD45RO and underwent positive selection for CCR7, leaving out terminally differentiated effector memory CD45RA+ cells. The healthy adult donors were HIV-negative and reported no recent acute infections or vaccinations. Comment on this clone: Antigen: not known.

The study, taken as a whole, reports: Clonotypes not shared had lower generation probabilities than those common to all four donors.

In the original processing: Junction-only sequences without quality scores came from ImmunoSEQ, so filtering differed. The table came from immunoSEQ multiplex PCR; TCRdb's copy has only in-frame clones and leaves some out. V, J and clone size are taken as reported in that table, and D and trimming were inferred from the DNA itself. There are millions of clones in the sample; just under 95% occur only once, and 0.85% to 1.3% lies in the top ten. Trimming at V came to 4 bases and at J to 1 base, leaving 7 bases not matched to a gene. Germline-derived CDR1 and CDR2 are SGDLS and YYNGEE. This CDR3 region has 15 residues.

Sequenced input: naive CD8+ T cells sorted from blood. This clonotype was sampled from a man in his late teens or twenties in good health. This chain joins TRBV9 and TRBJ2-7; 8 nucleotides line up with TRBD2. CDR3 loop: CASSPQRERSYEQYF. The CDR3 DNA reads TGTGCCAGCAGCCCCCAGCGGGAGAGGTCCTACGAGCAGTACTTC.